This T cell receptor beta chain was observed in a study of cytomegalovirus exposure and HLA in healthy donors. Study as a whole: The 666 first-cohort repertoires shared a platform with the 130 or so validation repertoires, as reported in a later analysis. General study findings and limits: The dataset shows that most TCR sequences were rare, while some public TCRs occurred in many donors. It was fewer than 200 TCR beta chains that were listed as cytomegalovirus-associated.

The germline V gene has CDR1 SGHTA and CDR2 FQGTGA. This CDR3 has 15 residues. With 5 bases clipped from V and 2 bases from J, the junction kept 5 bases outside the gene matches. Method: immunoSEQ multiplex PCR; TCRdb's copy keeps in-frame clones and lacks some. The table records about 78,000 clones, 90% to 96% of them present only once. This clone was seen only once. Its antigen is unidentified. This chain connects TRBV7-3 to TRBJ2-3; 9 bases agree with TRBD2. Sequencing was done on a sample of PBMCs. This receptor was identified in a man aged 18 to 29 in good health and CMV-seropositive. The CDR3 protein is CASSTIAGATDTQYF. Here the CDR3 DNA reads TGTGCCAGCAGCACCATAGCGGGAGCCACAGATACGCAGTATTTT.